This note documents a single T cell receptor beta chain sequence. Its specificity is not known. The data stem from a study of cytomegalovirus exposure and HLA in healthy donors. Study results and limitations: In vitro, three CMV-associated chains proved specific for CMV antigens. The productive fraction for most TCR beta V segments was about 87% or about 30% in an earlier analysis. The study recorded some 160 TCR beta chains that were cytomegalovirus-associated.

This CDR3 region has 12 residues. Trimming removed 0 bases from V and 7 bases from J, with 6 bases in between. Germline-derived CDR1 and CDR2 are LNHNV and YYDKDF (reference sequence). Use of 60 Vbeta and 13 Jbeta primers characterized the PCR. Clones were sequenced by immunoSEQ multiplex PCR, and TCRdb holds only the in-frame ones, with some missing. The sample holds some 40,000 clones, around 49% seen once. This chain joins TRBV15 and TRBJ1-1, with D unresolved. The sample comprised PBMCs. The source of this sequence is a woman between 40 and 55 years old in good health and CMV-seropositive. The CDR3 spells CATSRDGSEAFF. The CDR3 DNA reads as TGTGCCACCAGCAGAGATGGGAGTGAAGCTTTCTTT.